Detailed here is one T cell receptor beta chain. This clonotype has just a few counts. Its antigen has not been determined. Base-call qualities are not available, and no considerably larger clone is one nucleotide away. This specimen comes from a study of post-analysis software for immune sequencing data (dated by TCRdb to 2014 to 2015). For context, the study as a whole: Disease courses on record covered relapsing-remitting, secondary progressive and progressive-relapsing multiple sclerosis, though some patients had no subtype annotation. The multiple sclerosis patient repertoires were compared with 10 to 12 previously published healthy control repertoires from donors aged about 6 to 26 years. A subset of samples was prepared in parallel using single-end sample barcoding, then pooled and co-amplified after Illumina adapter ligation. Study-wide conclusions, independent of this receptor: Significantly higher frequencies in patients than in controls were found for several TRBV segments, including TRBV5-6, TRBV5-1 and TRBV20-1. When samples were clustered directly using the F measure, samples prepared in the same batch co-clustered strongly, which prompted a batch-effect correction. Compared with controls, multiple sclerosis patients had significantly lower normalized Chao1 diversity, a finding suggesting substantial peripheral T-cell clonal expansion. The control group was slightly older than the multiple sclerosis patient group.

V gives up 7 bases and J gives up 10 bases, and the segment between their germline ends measures 11 bases. The CDR3 holds 12 amino acids from the cysteine to the phenylalanine. Only the CDR3 DNA stays, 36 bases, in frame from base 1. This specimen's time point label, per the study, means: second blood draw from one MS patient after hematopoietic stem cell transplantation. TCR beta repertoires were profiled from peripheral blood of approximately 13 young patients with multiple sclerosis to demonstrate the VDJtools post-analysis software. The multiple sclerosis patients were children and adolescents ranging in age from roughly 6 to 16 years. Libraries were built with PCR. The instrument was an Illumina HiSeq 2500. Unique molecular identifiers were incorporated into TCR beta cDNA libraries to reduce PCR and sequencing biases. Per 1 to 10 million input T cells, 500,000 or so cDNA molecules were obtained, such that each molecule approximated one T cell. Patient libraries were prepared and sequenced with the same protocol used for the earlier healthy control dataset. Within a given batch, samples were prepared together, multiplexed and sequenced on the same HiSeq lane. Processing in the source paper ran as follows. Raw barcoded reads were processed with MIGEC, and single-read molecular identifier groups were discarded before consensus assembly and CDR3 extraction. Clonotype tables were post-analysed with VDJtools, and diversity was normalized by down-sampling all datasets to the smallest sample size. To correct batch-related cross-sample contamination, repertoire overlap clustering matched CDR3 amino acid sequences but not nucleotide sequences. TCRdb redid the processing of the public reads, applying fastp at Q25 and MiXCR, and retained in-frame beta chains. Every CDR3 protein is listed once, alongside the most common genes and DNA of its rows. The V and J calls here are based on TCRdb, not the publication. Within this sample are roughly 150,000 distinct CDR3 sequences, with roughly 34% of them counted one time only. The ten largest make up roughly 28% of the sample.

The TCR originated in a girl aged 5-17 years with multiple sclerosis. Donor details come from another sample of the same person, matched by shared clones. Sample: blood, taken after autologous hematopoietic stem cell transplantation. The chain uses TRBV12-3 or TRBV12-4 and TRBJ1-6, with no confidently assigned D gene. CDR3 loop: CASMAFSSPLHF. The sequenced DNA: TGTGCCAGCATGGCTTTTTCCTCACCCCTCCACTTT.